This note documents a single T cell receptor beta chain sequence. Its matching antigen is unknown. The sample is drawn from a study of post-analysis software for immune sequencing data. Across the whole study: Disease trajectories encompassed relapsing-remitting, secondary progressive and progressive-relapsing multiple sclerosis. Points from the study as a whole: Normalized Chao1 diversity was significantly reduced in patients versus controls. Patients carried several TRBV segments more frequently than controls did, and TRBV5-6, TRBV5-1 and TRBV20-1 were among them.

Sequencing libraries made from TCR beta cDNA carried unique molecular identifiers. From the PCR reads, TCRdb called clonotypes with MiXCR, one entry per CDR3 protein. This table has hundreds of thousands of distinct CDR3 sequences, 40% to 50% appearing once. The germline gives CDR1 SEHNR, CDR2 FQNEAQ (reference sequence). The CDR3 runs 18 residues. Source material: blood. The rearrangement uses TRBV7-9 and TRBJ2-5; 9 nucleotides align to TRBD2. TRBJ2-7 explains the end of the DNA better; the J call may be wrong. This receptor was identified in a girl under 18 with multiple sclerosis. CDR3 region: CASSSEPTGTSNFYEQYF. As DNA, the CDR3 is TGTGCCAGCAGCTCAGAGCCAACCGGGACTAGCAACTTCTACGAGCAGTACTTC.